This T cell receptor beta chain was observed in a study of blood T cell repertoires in COVID-19. Study details: In each case, the material was cDNA or gDNA derived from T cells, B-cell-depleted T cells, or PBMCs.

All enrollees were roughly 18 to 89 years old and from approximately 24 US areas. Researchers sorted participants into cohorts using their self-reported clinical history. Symptom resolution, clearance, or two negative PCRs marked donors in Cohort 3 as recovered. The CDR3 contains 14 residues. Germline-derived CDR1 and CDR2 are SGHTA and FQGTGA. The ends lost 5 bases at V and 1 base at J; junction bases unmatched: 3. The method was immunoSEQ multiplex PCR; TCRdb's version includes in-frame clones alone and lacks a portion of them. The sample shows roughly 130,000 clones, roughly 84% of them seen only once.

The gene calls are TRBV7-3 and TRBJ2-3; 7 bases fit TRBD1. The receptor comes from a woman aged 25 to 45 who had recovered from COVID-19. Sequenced sample: PBMCs or T cells enriched from blood (not recorded which). The CDR3 loop reads CASSIDRGTDTQYF. As DNA, the CDR3 is TGTGCCAGCAGCATAGACAGGGGCACAGATACGCAGTATTTT.